This T cell receptor (beta chain) was captured by sequencing in a study of T cell responses to AZD1222 COVID-19 vaccine listed by TCRdb under 2021. Describing the broader study: AZD1222 recipients given second doses at about 4 weeks or at about 12 weeks were pooled, since spike-specific TCR depth and breadth were not found to differ between the two schedules. Trial participants were enrolled into age subgroups of 18-55, 56-69 and 70-plus years, which contained about 150, 27 and 61 TCR-sequenced participants, respectively. A total of 233 trial participants underwent TCR sequencing, of whom approximately 200 had received two doses of AZD1222 and about 26 had received two doses of the MenACWY control vaccine.

The CDR3 regions of human TCRbeta chains were analyzed by immunosequencing. Per the authors' processing: TCRs in the repertoires were matched against a reference library of SARS-CoV-2-specific TCRs that had been generated with the MIRA antigen-specificity platform. Breadth was defined as the fraction of unique TCRs that were SARS-CoV-2-associated, and depth was defined as the fraction of total T cells that were SARS-CoV-2-associated. Each spike-specific TCR was assigned to its reactive spike region and to a CD4 or CD8 class using the MIRA data. Log10-transformed breadth and depth values were compared by one-way ANOVA with Sidak's multiple comparisons tests. TCRdb took over this immuneACCESS table, retaining in-frame rearrangements with V and J assigned. Such tables are incomplete; in checked studies, under half of the missing clones stem from an unresolved V gene, and the remainder is unexplained. That table furnishes V, J and clone size, whereas the DNA furnished D and trimming. The sample table records some 140,000 clones; about 85% of these occur just once. Jointly, the top ten make up 3% to 3.5% of the sample.

Sample time point, as interpreted from the label and publication: baseline before first vaccination. Vaccinee samples came from UK trials COV001 and COV002, including a single-blind randomized controlled phase 2/3 trial of AZD1222 (ChAdOx1 nCoV-19) in healthy adults. Trial participant PBMC samples were collected at day 0 and day 28 after the second dose for TCRbeta chain sequencing. Overall results and qualifications from the work: Most participants were white British and females outnumbered males, and the authors suggested that clonal diversity may have been underestimated. Vaccine-associated CD4 TCRs spanned the whole spike protein, with dominant responses in regions 160-218 and 743-854. Because no day 14 peak-response samples were available, the repertoires could be characterized only after the peak T cell response. Conclusions about previously exposed vaccinees were limited because only a handful of AZD1222 recipients were SARS-CoV-2 seropositive at baseline. Nearly half of unique spike-specific TCRs reportedly recognized epitopes outside regions mutated in the B.1.351 and B.1.1.7 variants. In the small 56-69-year group, the increase in depth fell short of significance, most likely because of low power. Spike-specific TCR breadth and depth rose significantly after two AZD1222 doses compared with day 0 and with MenACWY recipients.

Via the germline V gene, CDR1 is SGHRS and CDR2 YFSETQ. Including cysteine and phenylalanine, the CDR3 has 14 amino acids. Only the CDR3 DNA is retained, 42 bases long and in frame from the first base. Trimming removed 3 bases from V and 7 bases from J; the gene matches leave 9 bases unexplained. Remarks on this clone: Its antigen target is currently unknown. Per-base qualities were not stored, and no clone one base away is much larger.

The V gene is TRBV5-1 and the J gene is TRBJ2-7; 8 of the junction bases match TRBD1. The clonotype was recovered from an adult in good health. The sequenced sample was peripheral blood, obtained on day 0 of AZD1222 vaccination. For the CDR3, the sequence is CASSSDRGFSEQYF. The DNA sequence is given as TGCGCCAGCAGCTCTGACAGGGGCTTTTCTGAGCAGTACTTC. The reference TRBV5-1 and TRBJ2-7 proteins fill in what lies around the CDR3, so the full variable domain reads KAGVTQTPRYLIKTRGQQVTLSCSPISGHRSVSWYQQTPGQGLQFLFEYFSETQRNKGNFPGRFSGRQFSNSRSEMNVSTLELGDSALYLCASSSDRGFSEQYFGPGTRLTVT.